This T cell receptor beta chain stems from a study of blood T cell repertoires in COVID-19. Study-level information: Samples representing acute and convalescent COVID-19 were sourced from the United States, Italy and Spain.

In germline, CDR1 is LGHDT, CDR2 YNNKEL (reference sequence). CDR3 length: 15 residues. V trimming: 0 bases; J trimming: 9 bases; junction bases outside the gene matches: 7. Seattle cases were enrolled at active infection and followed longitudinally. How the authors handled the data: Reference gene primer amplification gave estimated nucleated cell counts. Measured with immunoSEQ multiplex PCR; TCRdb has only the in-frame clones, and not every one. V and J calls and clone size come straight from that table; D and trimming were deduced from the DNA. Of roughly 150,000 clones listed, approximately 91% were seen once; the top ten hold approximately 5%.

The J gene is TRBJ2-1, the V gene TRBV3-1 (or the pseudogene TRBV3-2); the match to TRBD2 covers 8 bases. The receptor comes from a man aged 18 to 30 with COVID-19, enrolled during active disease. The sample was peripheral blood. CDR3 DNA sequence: TGTGCCAGCAGCCAAGACACTAGCGGTCGAGTTGAGCAGTTCTTC. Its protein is CASSQDTSGRVEQFF.